This is a list of T cell receptor beta chains from one sample in a study of shared clonotypes between healthy human individuals. Measured with immunoSEQ multiplex PCR; TCRdb has only the in-frame clones, and not every one. The sample carries 2 million to 2.5 million clones, 93% recorded once. Sequenced: naive CD4+ T cells from PBMCs. The source is a man between 18 and 35 years old in good health. Some clones in this sample may be carry-over from other donors' samples. CDR3s include the opening cysteine and the closing phenylalanine or tryptophan. A D gene is named only where the DNA matches it firmly. Clone size is stated in some rows and not others, as once, few, many or a class when expanded.

clone_size: -; d_call: TRBD2; j_call: TRBJ2-2; v_call: TRBV7-6; cdr3_aa: CASSLRLAGTGELFF; cdr3_nt: TGTGCCAGCAGCTTAAGACTAGCGGGAACCGGGGAGCTGTTTTTT
clone_size: -; d_call: -; j_call: TRBJ2-2; v_call: TRBV5-1; cdr3_aa: CASGREGNTGELFF; cdr3_nt: TGCGCCAGCGGGAGAGAGGGCAACACCGGGGAGCTGTTTTTT
clone_size: -; d_call: -; j_call: TRBJ2-2; v_call: TRBV5-4; cdr3_aa: CASSPRAGADTGELFF; cdr3_nt: TGTGCCAGCAGCCCCAGAGCAGGGGCGGACACCGGGGAGCTGTTTTTT
clone_size: -; d_call: TRBD2; j_call: TRBJ2-1; v_call: TRBV6-6; cdr3_aa: CASSSRLAGSYNEQFF; cdr3_nt: TGTGCCAGCAGTTCCCGACTAGCCGGTTCCTACAATGAGCAGTTCTTC
clone_size: -; d_call: TRBD1; j_call: TRBJ1-4; v_call: TRBV7-2; cdr3_aa: CASSAGQGFGKLFF; cdr3_nt: TGTGCCAGCAGCGCAGGACAGGGGTTTGGAAAACTGTTTTTT
clone_size: -; d_call: TRBD1; j_call: TRBJ2-7; v_call: TRBV9; cdr3_aa: CASSVEPSGGTYEQYF; cdr3_nt: TGTGCCAGCAGCGTTGAACCTTCAGGGGGAACCTACGAGCAGTACTTC
clone_size: -; d_call: -; j_call: TRBJ2-7; v_call: TRBV27; cdr3_aa: CASSHPMYEQYF; cdr3_nt: TGTGCCAGCAGTCATCCTATGTACGAGCAGTACTTC
clone_size: -; d_call: TRBD2; j_call: TRBJ2-1; v_call: TRBV14; cdr3_aa: CASSQGASGSRYEQFF; cdr3_nt: TGTGCCAGCAGCCAAGGAGCGAGCGGGAGTAGGTATGAGCAGTTCTTC
clone_size: -; d_call: TRBD1; j_call: TRBJ1-2; v_call: TRBV5-1; cdr3_aa: CASSLALTGGNGYTF; cdr3_nt: TGCGCCAGCAGCTTGGCCTTGACAGGGGGCAATGGCTACACCTTC
clone_size: -; d_call: -; j_call: TRBJ1-5; v_call: TRBV4-1; cdr3_aa: CASSQDRDYSNQPQHF; cdr3_nt: TGCGCCAGCAGCCAAGATCGCGACTATAGCAATCAGCCCCAGCATTTT
clone_size: -; d_call: -; j_call: TRBJ1-1; v_call: TRBV5-1; cdr3_aa: CASSLAATVNTEAFF; cdr3_nt: TGCGCCAGCAGCTTGGCGGCGACGGTGAACACTGAAGCTTTCTTT
clone_size: -; d_call: -; j_call: TRBJ1-1; v_call: TRBV28; cdr3_aa: CASSARGRGGATEAFF; cdr3_nt: TGTGCCAGCAGTGCGCGAGGGCGCGGAGGTGCCACTGAAGCTTTCTTT
clone_size: -; d_call: TRBD2; j_call: TRBJ2-5; v_call: TRBV5-1; cdr3_aa: CASSRGLAGGETQYF; cdr3_nt: TGCGCCAGCAGCAGAGGACTAGCTGGGGGGGAGACCCAGTACTTC
clone_size: -; d_call: TRBD1; j_call: TRBJ2-2; v_call: TRBV6-5; cdr3_aa: CASSYYLSGGTGELFF; cdr3_nt: TGTGCCAGCAGTTACTACCTTTCAGGGGGCACCGGGGAGCTGTTTTTT
clone_size: once; d_call: -; j_call: TRBJ2-7; v_call: TRBV11-2; cdr3_aa: CASSLWQSRSYEQYF; cdr3_nt: TGTGCCAGCAGCTTATGGCAGAGCCGCTCCTACGAGCAGTACTTC
clone_size: -; d_call: TRBD2; j_call: TRBJ2-6; v_call: TRBV19; cdr3_aa: CASSGQGGTGANVLTF; cdr3_nt: TGTGCCAGTAGTGGTCAGGGAGGGACTGGGGCCAACGTCCTGACTTTC
clone_size: -; d_call: TRBD2; j_call: TRBJ2-1; v_call: TRBV7-3; cdr3_aa: CASSSLAGSYNEQFF; cdr3_nt: TGTGCCAGCAGCTCACTAGCGGGATCCTACAATGAGCAGTTCTTC
clone_size: few; d_call: -; j_call: TRBJ2-7; v_call: TRBV5-5; cdr3_aa: CASSPTQGAGPEQYF; cdr3_nt: TGTGCCAGCAGCCCTACACAAGGCGCCGGTCCCGAGCAGTACTTC
clone_size: -; d_call: TRBD1; j_call: TRBJ1-2; v_call: TRBV29-1; cdr3_aa: CSVSGTGEANYGYTF; cdr3_nt: TGCAGCGTCTCCGGGACAGGGGAGGCTAACTATGGCTACACCTTC
clone_size: once; d_call: TRBD2; j_call: TRBJ2-6; v_call: TRBV4-2; cdr3_aa: CASSQGALAGGGGANVLTF; cdr3_nt: TGTGCCAGCAGCCAAGGGGCACTAGCGGGAGGAGGGGGGGCCAACGTCCTGACTTTC
clone_size: -; d_call: -; j_call: TRBJ2-5; v_call: TRBV10-2; cdr3_aa: CASSPDLRETQYF; cdr3_nt: TGCGCCAGCAGCCCGGACCTGAGGGAGACCCAGTACTTC
clone_size: -; d_call: -; j_call: TRBJ2-5; v_call: TRBV10-3; cdr3_aa: CATGTKETQYF; cdr3_nt: TGTGCCACCGGGACAAAAGAGACCCAGTACTTC
clone_size: -; d_call: TRBD2; j_call: TRBJ2-2; v_call: TRBV9; cdr3_aa: CASSGGGNTGELFF; cdr3_nt: TGTGCCAGCAGCGGCGGGGGGAACACCGGGGAGCTGTTTTTT
clone_size: -; d_call: -; j_call: TRBJ1-5; v_call: TRBV28; cdr3_aa: CASSRGQGQPQHF; cdr3_nt: TGTGCCAGCAGTCGAGGGCAGGGCCAGCCCCAGCATTTT